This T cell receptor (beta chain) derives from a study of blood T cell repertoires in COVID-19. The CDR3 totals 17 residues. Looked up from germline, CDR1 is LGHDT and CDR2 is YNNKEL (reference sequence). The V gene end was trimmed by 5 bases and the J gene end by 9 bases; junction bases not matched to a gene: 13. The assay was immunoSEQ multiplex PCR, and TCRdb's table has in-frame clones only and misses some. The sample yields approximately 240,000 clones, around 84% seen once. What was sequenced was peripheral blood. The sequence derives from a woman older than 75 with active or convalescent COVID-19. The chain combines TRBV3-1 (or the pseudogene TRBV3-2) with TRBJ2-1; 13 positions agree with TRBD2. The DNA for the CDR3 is TGTGCCAGCAGCTCCCGGGGACTAGCGGGAAAAGGGACTGAGCAGTTCTTC. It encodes CASSSRGLAGKGTEQFF.